The text below deals with one TCR beta chain. Between the trimmed V and J ends, which lost 2 bases and 5 bases, there was a span of 11 bases. This CDR3 region has 13 residues. The germline V gene encodes CDR1 SGDLS and CDR2 YYNGEE. The sample belongs to a study of blood T cell repertoires in COVID-19. Clones were sequenced by immunoSEQ multiplex PCR, and TCRdb holds only the in-frame ones, with some missing. The sample carries about 180,000 clones, around 85% recorded once. V is TRBV9 and J is TRBJ2-7; D gene unclear. The TCR was taken from a human donor with active or convalescent COVID-19. The donor label of this sample is uncertain. Sequenced sample: peripheral blood. CDR3 bases: TGTGCCAGCAGCGTTTTACCCCAGAACGAGCAGTACTTC. Translation gives CASSVLPQNEQYF.